Following are 27 T cell receptor beta chains from one sample sequenced in a study of post-analysis software for immune sequencing data. Notes on the study in general: TRBV5-6, TRBV5-1 and TRBV20-1 were among 4 or 5 TRBV segments more frequent in patients than controls.

What these receptors recognize is not known. Unique molecular identifiers were present in the TCR beta cDNA libraries. Each CDR3 protein is one row after TCRdb ran MiXCR on the PCR reads. The sample records roughly 800,000 distinct CDR3 sequences, around 45% being singletons. The sample comprised blood. These receptor sequences come from a girl between 5 and 17 years old with multiple sclerosis.

This clonotype was counted between two and nine times. The chain joins TRBV10-3 to TRBJ2-3, with 10 bases that match TRBD2. The CDR3 contains 14 residues. Germline V gives CDR1 ENHRY, CDR2 SYGVKD. The V segment lost 6 bases and the J segment 2 bases; nucleotides outside the gene matches: 2. CDR3: CAIRSGRDTDTQYF. The CDR3 DNA is TGTGCCATCAGGAGCGGGAGGGACACAGATACGCAGTATTTT.

This clonotype was counted only a few times. The V gene is TRBV10-3, the J gene TRBJ2-5; 8 bases map to TRBD1. With 3 bases clipped from V and 1 base from J, the junction kept 13 bases outside the gene matches. The CDR3 covers 18 residues. The V gene's germline CDR1 is ENHRY and CDR2 SYGVKD. CDR3 sequence (DNA): TGTGCCATCAGTGACGGGGACAGGCTCCCTCGTGGCCAAGAGACCCAGTACTTC. Amino acids: CAISDGDRLPRGQETQYF.

The genes are TRBV3-1 and TRBJ2-1; 7 nucleotides match TRBD2. CDR1 LGHDT and CDR2 YNNKEL come from the germline V gene (reference sequence). The CDR3 is 13 amino acids. The J segment lost 13 bases and the V segment lost 4 bases, leaving 10 bases of the junction unmatched. Here the CDR3 DNA reads TGTGCCAGCAGCCCGTACCGCAGCGGGGAACAGTTCTTC. Translating it yields CASSPYRSGEQFF.

This clonotype was counted a few times. V is TRBV20-1 and J is TRBJ2-3, with 10 bases lining up with TRBD2. After removal of 6 bases from V and 4 bases from J, the junction contained 10 bases not matched to a gene. Per the germline V gene, CDR1 is DFQATT and CDR2 is SNEGSKA (reference sequence). The CDR3 is 15 residues long. The CDR3: CSAPQGAGGPDTQYF. CDR3 nucleotides: TGCAGTGCGCCCCAGGGAGCGGGAGGGCCAGATACGCAGTATTTT.

The V call is TRBV7-2, the J call TRBJ2-7, with D possibly TRBD1 on 6 matching bases. There are 15 residues in the CDR3. Germline V gene lookup returns CDR1 SGHTA and CDR2 FQGNSA. V lost 3 bases and J 0 bases, leaving 12 bases between the germline ends. CDR3 DNA: TGTGCCAGCAGCTTCTGGACAGACTTCTCCTACGAGCAGTACTTC. Its protein is CASSFWTDFSYEQYF.

This chain links TRBV7-8 with TRBJ2-1; the D call may be TRBD1 or TRBD2 (5 bases each). V was cut by 5 bases and J by 3 bases, with 23 bases left in between. Germline lookup yields CDR1 SGHVS and CDR2 FQNEAQ. This CDR3 spans 18 amino acids. The CDR3 loop is CASSHDPRDPRSYNEQFF. The CDR3 DNA is TGTGCCAGCAGCCACGACCCCAGGGACCCGAGGAGCTACAATGAGCAGTTCTTC. Using reference TRBV7-8 and TRBJ2-1 for the parts outside the CDR3, the full variable domain is GAGVSQSPRYKVAKRGQDVALRCDPISGHVSLFWYQQALGQGPEFLTYFQNEAQLDKSGLPSDRFFAERPEGSVSTLKIQRTQQEDSAVYLCASSHDPRDPRSYNEQFFGPGTRLTVL.

The DNA of the CDR3 is TGTGCCACCAGGGGAGAGGGTTCCATGAACACTGAAGCTTTCTTT. Translation gives CATRGEGSMNTEAFF. The genes are TRBV24-1 and TRBJ1-1, with D unresolved. CDR1 is KGHDR and CDR2 is SFDVKD in the germline V gene. This CDR3 spans 15 amino acids. The V and J ends lost 7 bases and 0 bases respectively, with 14 bases between them.

This chain connects TRBV7-2 to TRBJ2-1; D gene ambiguous. This CDR3 has 13 residues. The germline CDR1 and CDR2 sequences are SGHTA and FQGNSA. Trimming cost V 4 bases and J 8 bases, with 12 bases left between them. In DNA form, the CDR3 reads TGTGCCAGCAGCTCCCTAGGGTTGGATGAGCAGTTCTTC. Protein sequence: CASSSLGLDEQFF.

J is TRBJ2-5 and V is TRBV20-1; 12 bases fit TRBD1. The J call could be wrong; TRBJ2-7 is a better fit for the DNA end. Per the germline V gene, CDR1 is DFQATT and CDR2 is SNEGSKA (reference sequence). The CDR3 contains 16 residues. The CDR3: CSANPHGTGGHYEQYF. CDR3 DNA: TGCAGTGCCAATCCGCACGGGACAGGGGGCCACTACGAGCAGTACTTC.

Concerning this clonotype: The junction does not match germline at one end; this may be a read error. V usage is TRBV11-2 and J usage is TRBJ2-1; 7 bases map to TRBD1. The CDR3 contains 15 residues. The germline V gene encodes CDR1 SGHAT and CDR2 FQNNGV. CDR3 DNA: TGTGCCAGCACCCTCGGACAGGCTCCCTACAATAAGCAGTTCTTC. This encodes CASTLGQAPYNKQFF. Variable domain in full (rest from reference TRBV11-2 and TRBJ2-1): EAGVAQSPRYKIIEKRQSVAFWCNPISGHATLYWYQQILGQGPKLLIQFQNNGVVDDSQLPKDRFSAERLKGVDSTLKIQPAKLEDSAVYLCASTLGQAPYNKQFFGPGTRLTVL.

The sample holds a few counts of this clonotype. The V gene is TRBV11-2, the J gene TRBJ2-4; 10 nucleotides match TRBD1. The J call may be in error: the DNA end matches TRBJ2-7 better. The V gene's germline CDR1 is SGHAT and CDR2 FQNNGV. The CDR3 has 15 residues. CDR3 sequence: CASSLTGGYRDEQYF. The CDR3 DNA sequence: TGTGCCAGCAGCCTGACAGGGGGCTATAGGGACGAGCAGTACTTC.

The sample holds a few counts of this clonotype. The CDR3 region is CASSSGLVSSYNEQFF. The CDR3, as DNA: TGCGCCAGCAGCTCGGGACTGGTGAGCTCCTACAATGAGCAGTTCTTC. The chain uses TRBV5-1 and TRBJ2-1, with D possibly TRBD2 on 6 matching bases. Germline V gene data show CDR1 as SGHRS and CDR2 as YFSETQ. This CDR3 comprises 16 residues. V was trimmed by 3 bases and J by 0 bases, leaving 13 bases between them.

The chain carries TRBV27 and TRBJ2-7; D perhaps matches TRBD1 (6 bases). CDR3 length equals 17 residues. The ends were cut back, 5 bases at V and 2 bases at J, with 22 bases in the middle. Germline CDR1 and CDR2: MNHEY and SMNVEV (reference sequence). The CDR3 nucleotides read TGTGCCAGCAGTCCTGTGAATCCGGGACAAGCCACCTACGAGCAGTACTTC. Translating it yields CASSPVNPGQATYEQYF.

The chain is built from TRBV9 and TRBJ2-3, with 7 bases that match TRBD1. This CDR3 contains 14 residues. Germline V gene lookup returns CDR1 SGDLS and CDR2 YYNGEE. After removal of 3 bases from V and 6 bases from J, the junction contained 7 bases not matched to a gene. The CDR3 is CASSETGDSDTQYF. In DNA form, the CDR3 reads TGTGCCAGCAGCGAAACAGGGGATTCGGATACGCAGTATTTT.

This clonotype appeared once. The chain joins TRBV25-1 to TRBJ1-6; TRBD1 aligns across 7 bases. Unmatched junction bases numbered 7, after V lost 4 bases and J lost 10 bases. CDR1 MGHDK and CDR2 SYGVNS come from the germline V gene. This CDR3 region has 14 residues. In nucleotides, the CDR3 is TGTGCCAGCAGTGCCCAGGGGGGGGGCTCACCCCTCCACTTT. Its translation: CASSAQGGGSPLHF.

The chain recombines TRBV10-3 with TRBJ2-5; 9 positions agree with TRBD2. The J call may be faulty, since TRBJ2-7 better matches the DNA end. The germline CDR1 and CDR2 sequences are ENHRY and SYGVKD. This CDR3 has 16 residues. CDR3 nucleotides: TGTGCCATCAGCAAAGGTTATAGCGGGAGTAGCTACGAGCAGTACTTC. This gives the protein CAISKGYSGSSYEQYF.

The chain carries TRBV5-1 and TRBJ1-5, with D tentatively TRBD1 (5 bases). Trimming stripped 0 bases from V and 7 bases from J, with 11 bases between. CDR1 SGHRS and CDR2 YFSETQ come from the germline V gene. The CDR3 sequence is 14 residues long. The CDR3 DNA sequence: TGCGCCAGCAGCTTGGGTCCAGGGATCCAGCCCCAGCATTTT. Translated, it gives CASSLGPGIQPQHF. Together with reference TRBV5-1 and TRBJ1-5, the CDR3 gives the full variable domain: KAGVTQTPRYLIKTRGQQVTLSCSPISGHRSVSWYQQTPGQGLQFLFEYFSETQRNKGNFPGRFSGRQFSNSRSEMNVSTLELGDSALYLCASSLGPGIQPQHFGDGTRLSIL.

The J gene is TRBJ2-4, the V gene TRBV12-3 or TRBV12-4; 10 bases match TRBD2. The DNA end is a closer match to TRBJ2-7, so the J assignment may be wrong. This CDR3 spans 16 amino acids. CDR3 bases: TGTGCCAGCACCACCGGCGTCCTAGCGGGAGACTACGAGCAGTACTTC. This codes for CASTTGVLAGDYEQYF.

The chain carries TRBV6-5 and TRBJ2-7; D gene unclear. The germline CDR1 and CDR2 sequences are MNHEY and SVGAGI. The CDR3 runs to 13 residues. With 3 bases removed from V and 3 bases from J, the gap between germline ends came to 9 bases. CDR3 DNA: TGTGCCAGCAGTTATAGGACCTTCTACGAGCAGTACTTC. It is translated as CASSYRTFYEQYF.

The J gene is TRBJ2-4, the V gene TRBV7-2, with 7 bases that match TRBD1. Judging by the DNA end, TRBJ2-7 fits better; the J call may be wrong. There are 15 residues in the CDR3. The germline CDR1 and CDR2 sequences are SGHTA and FQGNSA. The CDR3 DNA follows: TGTGCCAGCCGGCGTCCCTTCACAGGGGCCGACGAGCAGTACTTC. Protein sequence: CASRRPFTGADEQYF.

The chain uses TRBV6-2 or TRBV6-3 and TRBJ2-1; 11 nucleotides match TRBD2. The CDR3 sequence is 16 residues long. The germline gives CDR1 MNHEY, CDR2 SVGEGT. V trimming: 2 bases; J trimming: 7 bases; junction bases outside the gene matches: 7. CDR3 region: CASSYLLAGGLNEQFF. In DNA form, the CDR3 reads TGTGCCAGCAGTTACCTTCTAGCGGGAGGCCTGAATGAGCAGTTCTTC.

This clonotype was seen a handful of times. The chain employs TRBV20-1 and TRBJ2-1, with D uncertain. CDR1 is DFQATT, CDR2 SNEGSKA, per germline (reference sequence). The CDR3 loop spans 15 amino acids. The V and J ends lost 0 bases and 0 bases respectively, with 9 bases between them. The CDR3 here is CSARDSPSSYNEQFF. The CDR3, as DNA: TGCAGTGCTAGAGATTCCCCCAGCTCCTACAATGAGCAGTTCTTC.

This clonotype has a handful of counts. The chain recombines TRBV15 with TRBJ2-5; 8 nucleotides match TRBD1. In germline, CDR1 is LNHNV, CDR2 YYDKDF (reference sequence). This CDR3 region has 15 residues. V was pared by 5 bases and J by 1 base, with 6 bases of the junction left unmatched. This CDR3 reads CATSGPTGVQETQYF. The CDR3 region has the DNA TGTGCCACCAGCGGGCCGACAGGGGTCCAAGAGACCCAGTACTTC.

Turning to this clonotype: Given a much more abundant clone one base away, this may be a read error. The gene calls are TRBV20-1 and TRBJ2-7, with TRBD2 matching over 10 bases. This CDR3 is 15 amino acids long. Germline loops: CDR1 DFQATT, CDR2 SNEGSKA (reference sequence). Trimming at V came to 0 bases and at J to 4 bases, leaving 6 bases not matched to a gene. The CDR3 sequence: CSARDLAGDCYEQYF. CDR3 nucleotide sequence: TGCAGTGCTAGAGATCTAGCGGGAGATTGTTACGAGCAGTACTTC.

V usage is TRBV29-1 and J usage is TRBJ1-2; a weak D match, TRBD1 (5 bases). Looked up from germline, CDR1 is SQVTM and CDR2 is ANQGSEA. The CDR3 runs to 14 residues. Trimming took off 6 bases at V and 0 bases at J, with 14 bases between the two ends. The CDR3 DNA is TGCAGCGTGCTAGACAGACAGACTAACTATGGCTACACCTTC. As protein: CSVLDRQTNYGYTF. The whole variable domain, remainder taken from reference TRBV29-1 and TRBJ1-2, is SAVISQKPSRDICQRGTSLTIQCQVDSQVTMMFWYRQQPGQSLTLIATANQGSEATYESGFVIDKFPISRPNLTFSTLTVSNMSPEDSSIYLCSVLDRQTNYGYTFGSGTRLTVV.

Here the CDR3 reads CASSYGGPSTDTQYF. The CDR3 DNA reads as TGTGCCAGCAGTTACGGAGGTCCTAGCACAGATACGCAGTATTTT. The V gene is TRBV6-5, the J gene TRBJ2-3, with D possibly being TRBD2 (5 bases). V was trimmed by 2 bases and J by 0 bases, leaving 9 bases between them. This CDR3 comprises 15 residues. The germline V gene has CDR1 MNHEY and CDR2 SVGAGI.

As regards this clonotype: This likely comes from a read error, as the CDR3 has no conserved phenylalanine or tryptophan at its end. The gene calls are TRBV20-1 and TRBJ2-3; 11 positions match TRBD2. From germline, CDR1 is DFQATT and CDR2 SNEGSKA (reference sequence). V was clipped by 1 base and J by 5 bases; unmatched bases: 8. The CDR3 length is 16 residues. This CDR3 reads CSARAPGLAGIDTQYL. The CDR3, as DNA: TGCAGTGCTAGAGCCCCTGGACTAGCGGGCATAGATACGCAGTATTTG.